A selection of T cell receptor beta chains follows, all from one sample in a study of cytomegalovirus exposure and HLA in healthy donors. Generated by immunoSEQ multiplex PCR, the TCRdb table keeps only in-frame clones and is missing some. The data hold approximately 150,000 clones, with around four fifths observed a single time. The specimen was PBMCs. Receptor source: a woman aged 35 to 49 in good health and CMV-seronegative. The CDR3 runs from the conserved cysteine through the conserved F or W. Each record gives: D gene, J gene, V gene, clone size, CDR3 protein, CDR3 DNA. The D gene is left open where the match is weak. Size values are once, few and many counts, or a class for expanded clones, and some rows have none.

D: .
J: TRBJ2-1
V: TRBV7-3
size: .
CDR3: CASSISDSYEQFF
DNA: TGTGCCAGCAGCATATCGGACAGCTATGAGCAGTTCTTC

D: .
J: TRBJ2-2
V: TRBV7-6
size: .
CDR3: CASSRGDRKVTGELFF
DNA: TGTGCCAGCAGCCGAGGTGACAGGAAAGTAACCGGGGAGCTGTTTTTT

D: TRBD2
J: TRBJ2-5
V: TRBV16
size: .
CDR3: CASSQSFLAGTETQYF
DNA: TGTGCCAGCAGCCAATCTTTCCTAGCGGGAACCGAGACCCAGTACTTC

D: TRBD1
J: TRBJ1-4
V: TRBV28
size: once
CDR3: CASSSGTGFATNEKLFF
DNA: TGTGCCAGCAGTTCGGGGACAGGATTTGCAACTAATGAAAAACTGTTTTTT

D: TRBD1
J: TRBJ1-6
V: TRBV18
size: once
CDR3: CASSPGTGGPPLHF
DNA: TGTGCCAGCTCACCCGGGACAGGTGGTCCACCCCTCCACTTT

D: .
J: TRBJ1-1
V: TRBV27
size: .
CDR3: CASSGLPMNTEAFF
DNA: TGTGCCAGCAGTGGACTTCCCATGAACACTGAAGCTTTCTTT

D: TRBD1
J: TRBJ2-7
V: TRBV5-1
size: .
CDR3: CASSLEGQHSYGEQYF
DNA: TGCGCCAGCAGCTTGGAGGGACAGCATAGTTATGGCGAGCAGTACTTC

D: TRBD2
J: TRBJ2-7
V: TRBV6-5
size: .
CDR3: CASSYSFGRYEQYF
DNA: TGTGCCAGCAGTTACTCTTTCGGGAGGTACGAGCAGTACTTC

D: .
J: TRBJ2-1
V: TRBV5-1
size: .
CDR3: CASSPRRSNEQFF
DNA: TGCGCCAGCAGCCCCCGTAGGAGCAATGAGCAGTTCTTC

D: TRBD1
J: TRBJ1-2
V: TRBV7-3
size: .
CDR3: CASSLYQGAVGGYTF
DNA: TGTGCCAGCAGCTTATATCAGGGGGCAGTTGGTGGCTACACCTTC

D: .
J: TRBJ2-2
V: TRBV7-3
size: .
CDR3: CASSPTGYTGELFF
DNA: TGTGCCAGCAGCCCTACAGGGTACACCGGGGAGCTGTTTTTT

D: TRBD2
J: TRBJ2-1
V: TRBV5-6
size: few
CDR3: CASSLTGGSSYNEQFF
DNA: TGTGCCAGCAGCTTGACGGGAGGAAGCTCCTACAATGAGCAGTTCTTC

D: .
J: TRBJ2-1
V: TRBV28
size: .
CDR3: CASSPRTGRGRTNYAHNEQFF
DNA: TGTGCCAGCTCCCCCAGGACAGGGAGGGGGAGGACCAACTATGCACACAATGAGCAGTTCTTC

D: .
J: TRBJ1-1
V: TRBV19
size: .
CDR3: CASSIAGVDTEAFF
DNA: TGTGCCAGTAGTATAGCAGGGGTGGACACTGAAGCTTTCTTT

D: .
J: TRBJ1-6
V: TRBV28
size: .
CDR3: CASSLLPGGNSPLHF
DNA: TGTGCCAGCAGTTTATTGCCGGGGGGCAATTCACCCCTCCACTTT

D: .
J: TRBJ1-3
V: TRBV7-8
size: .
CDR3: CASSLGQPGSGNTIYF
DNA: TGTGCCAGCAGCCTAGGACAGCCAGGCTCTGGAAACACCATATATTTT

D: TRBD1
J: TRBJ1-1
V: TRBV7-3
size: .
CDR3: CASSLDREAEAFF
DNA: TGTGCCAGCAGCTTAGACAGGGAGGCTGAAGCTTTCTTT

D: TRBD2
J: TRBJ2-1
V: TRBV11-2
size: .
CDR3: CASSLRVAGGNEQFF
DNA: TGTGCCAGCAGCTTAAGGGTTGCGGGAGGAAATGAGCAGTTCTTC